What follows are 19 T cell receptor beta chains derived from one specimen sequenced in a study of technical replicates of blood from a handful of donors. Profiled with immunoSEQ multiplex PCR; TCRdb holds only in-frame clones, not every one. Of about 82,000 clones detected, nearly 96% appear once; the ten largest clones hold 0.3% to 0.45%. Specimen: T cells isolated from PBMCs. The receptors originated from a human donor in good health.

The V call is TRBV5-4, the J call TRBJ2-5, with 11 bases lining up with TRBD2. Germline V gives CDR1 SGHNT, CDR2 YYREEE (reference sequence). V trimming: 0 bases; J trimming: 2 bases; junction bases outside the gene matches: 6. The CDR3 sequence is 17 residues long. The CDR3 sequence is CASSLGEVAGGQETQYF. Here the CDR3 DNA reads TGTGCCAGCAGCTTGGGTGAAGTAGCGGGAGGGCAAGAGACCCAGTACTTC.

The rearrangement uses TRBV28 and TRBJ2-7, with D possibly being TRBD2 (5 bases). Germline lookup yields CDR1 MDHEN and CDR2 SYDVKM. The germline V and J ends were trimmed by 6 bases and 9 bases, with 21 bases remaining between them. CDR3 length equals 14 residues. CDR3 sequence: CASSRLGVIIWQYF. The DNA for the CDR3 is TGTGCCAGCAGCCGCCTCGGGGTCATAATATGGCAGTACTTC.

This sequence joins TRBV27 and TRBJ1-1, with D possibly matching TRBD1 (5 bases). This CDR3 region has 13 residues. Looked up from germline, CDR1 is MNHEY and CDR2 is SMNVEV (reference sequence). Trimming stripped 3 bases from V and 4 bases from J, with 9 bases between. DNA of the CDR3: TGTGCCAGCAGTTTTAGACAGATCACTGAAGCTTTCTTT. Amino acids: CASSFRQITEAFF.

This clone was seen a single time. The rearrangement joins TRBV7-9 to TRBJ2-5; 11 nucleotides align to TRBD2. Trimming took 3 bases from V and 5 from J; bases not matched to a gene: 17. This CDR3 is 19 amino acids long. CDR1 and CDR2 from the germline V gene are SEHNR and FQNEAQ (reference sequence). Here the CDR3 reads CASSFGPLLAGVRRETQYF. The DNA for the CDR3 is TGTGCCAGCAGCTTCGGCCCCTTACTAGCGGGAGTGCGTCGGGAGACCCAGTACTTC.

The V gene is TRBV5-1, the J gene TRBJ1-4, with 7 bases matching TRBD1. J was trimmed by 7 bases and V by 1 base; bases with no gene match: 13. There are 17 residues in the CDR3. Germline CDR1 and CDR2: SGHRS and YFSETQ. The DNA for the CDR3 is TGCGCCAGCAGCTTGTTAGGGGGCGAAGCATCTGGTGAAAAACTGTTTTTT. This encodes CASSLLGGEASGEKLFF.

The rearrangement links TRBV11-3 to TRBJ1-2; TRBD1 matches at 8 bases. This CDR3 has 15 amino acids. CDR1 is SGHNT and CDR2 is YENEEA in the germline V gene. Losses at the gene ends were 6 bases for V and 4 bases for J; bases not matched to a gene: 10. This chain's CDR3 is CASSRRDRSVYGYTF. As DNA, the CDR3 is TGTGCCAGCAGTAGACGGGACAGGTCCGTCTATGGCTACACCTTC.

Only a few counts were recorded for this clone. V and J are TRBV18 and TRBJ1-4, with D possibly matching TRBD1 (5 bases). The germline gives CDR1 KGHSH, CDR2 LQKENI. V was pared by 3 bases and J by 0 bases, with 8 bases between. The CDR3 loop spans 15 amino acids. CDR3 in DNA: TGTGCCAGCTCACCTTGGGGGGCAACTAATGAAAAACTGTTTTTT. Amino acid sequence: CASSPWGATNEKLFF.

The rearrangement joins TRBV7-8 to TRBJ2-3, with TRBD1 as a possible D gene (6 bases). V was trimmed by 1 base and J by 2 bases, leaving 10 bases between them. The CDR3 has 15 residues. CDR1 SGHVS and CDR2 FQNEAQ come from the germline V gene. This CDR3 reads CASSLEAGVTDTQYF. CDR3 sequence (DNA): TGTGCCAGCAGCTTAGAGGCAGGGGTCACAGATACGCAGTATTTT.

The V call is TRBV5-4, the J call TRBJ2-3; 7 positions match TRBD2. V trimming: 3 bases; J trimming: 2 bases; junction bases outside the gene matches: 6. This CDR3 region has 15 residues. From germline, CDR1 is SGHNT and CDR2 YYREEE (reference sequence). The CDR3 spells CASSSKAGYTDTQYF. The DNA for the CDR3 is TGTGCCAGCAGCTCCAAAGCGGGGTACACAGATACGCAGTATTTT.

The chain's CDR3 is CASSPVGDLIRTDTQYF. Written as DNA, the CDR3 is TGCGCCAGCAGCCCCGTCGGAGATCTTATTCGGACAGATACGCAGTATTTT. The gene calls are TRBV5-1 and TRBJ2-3, with no clear D. V lost 4 bases to trimming and J lost 3 bases, with 21 bases between them. Germline loops: CDR1 SGHRS, CDR2 YFSETQ. The CDR3 totals 17 residues. Filled out from reference TRBV5-1 and TRBJ2-3, the complete variable domain reads KAGVTQTPRYLIKTRGQQVTLSCSPISGHRSVSWYQQTPGQGLQFLFEYFSETQRNKGNFPGRFSGRQFSNSRSEMNVSTLELGDSALYLCASSPVGDLIRTDTQYFGPGTRLTVL.

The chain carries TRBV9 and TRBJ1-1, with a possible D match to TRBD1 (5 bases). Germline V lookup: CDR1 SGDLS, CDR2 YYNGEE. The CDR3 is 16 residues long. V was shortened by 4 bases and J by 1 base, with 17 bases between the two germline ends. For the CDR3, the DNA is TGTGCCAGCAGCACATCCTTAGGACACCAGAACACTGAAGCTTTCTTT. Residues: CASSTSLGHQNTEAFF.

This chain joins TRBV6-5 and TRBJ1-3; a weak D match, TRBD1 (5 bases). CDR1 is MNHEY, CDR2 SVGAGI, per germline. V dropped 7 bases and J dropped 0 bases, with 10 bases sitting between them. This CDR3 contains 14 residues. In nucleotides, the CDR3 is TGTGCCAGCACCCTTGGGGCCTCTGGAAACACCATATATTTT. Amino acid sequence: CASTLGASGNTIYF.

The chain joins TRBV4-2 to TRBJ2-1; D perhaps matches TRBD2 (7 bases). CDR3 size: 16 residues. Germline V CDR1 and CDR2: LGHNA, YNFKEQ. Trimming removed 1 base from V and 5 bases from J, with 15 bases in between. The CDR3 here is CASSQALGGADNEQFF. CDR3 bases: TGTGCCAGCAGCCAAGCGCTGGGGGGGGCCGACAATGAGCAGTTCTTC.

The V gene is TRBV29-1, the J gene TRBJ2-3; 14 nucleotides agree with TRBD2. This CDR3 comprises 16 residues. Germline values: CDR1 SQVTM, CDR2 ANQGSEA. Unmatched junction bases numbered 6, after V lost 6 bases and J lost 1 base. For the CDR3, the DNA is TGCAGCGTGGGGACTAGCGGGAGTGGTGGCACAGATACGCAGTATTTT. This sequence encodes CSVGTSGSGGTDTQYF.

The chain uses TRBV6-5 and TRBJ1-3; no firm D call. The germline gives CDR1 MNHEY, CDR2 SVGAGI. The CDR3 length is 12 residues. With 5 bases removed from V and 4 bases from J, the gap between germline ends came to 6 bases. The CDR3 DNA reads TGTGCCAGCAGTACCGGGGGAAACACCATATATTTT. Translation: CASSTGGNTIYF.

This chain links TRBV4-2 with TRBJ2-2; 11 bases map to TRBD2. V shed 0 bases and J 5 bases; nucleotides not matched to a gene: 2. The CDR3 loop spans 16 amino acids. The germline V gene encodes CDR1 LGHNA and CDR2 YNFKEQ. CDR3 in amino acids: CASSQDLAGGTGELFF. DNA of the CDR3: TGTGCCAGCAGCCAAGATCTAGCGGGAGGAACCGGGGAGCTGTTTTTT.

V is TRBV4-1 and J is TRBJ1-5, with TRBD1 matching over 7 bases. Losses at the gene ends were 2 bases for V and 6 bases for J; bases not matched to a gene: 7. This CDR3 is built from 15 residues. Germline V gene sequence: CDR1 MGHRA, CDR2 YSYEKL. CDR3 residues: CASSQYHRGSQPQHF. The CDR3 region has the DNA TGCGCCAGCAGCCAATACCACAGGGGATCTCAGCCCCAGCATTTT.

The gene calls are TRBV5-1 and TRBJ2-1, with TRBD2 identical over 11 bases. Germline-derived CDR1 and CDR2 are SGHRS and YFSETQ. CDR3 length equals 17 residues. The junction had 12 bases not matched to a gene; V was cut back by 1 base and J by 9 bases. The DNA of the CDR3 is TGCGCCAGCAGCTTGCTGACTAGCGGGGCAGCGGGCGGTGAGCAGTTCTTC. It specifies CASSLLTSGAAGGEQFF.

The CDR3 here is CASSPRGAHYEQYF. In DNA, the CDR3 is TGCGCCAGCAGCCCCCGGGGGGCCCACTACGAGCAGTACTTC. This chain joins TRBV5-1 and TRBJ2-7, with a possible D match to TRBD2 (7 bases). The V end was cut by 4 bases, the J end by 3 bases, with 14 bases between. Germline V CDR1 and CDR2: SGHRS, YFSETQ. The CDR3 loop spans 14 amino acids.